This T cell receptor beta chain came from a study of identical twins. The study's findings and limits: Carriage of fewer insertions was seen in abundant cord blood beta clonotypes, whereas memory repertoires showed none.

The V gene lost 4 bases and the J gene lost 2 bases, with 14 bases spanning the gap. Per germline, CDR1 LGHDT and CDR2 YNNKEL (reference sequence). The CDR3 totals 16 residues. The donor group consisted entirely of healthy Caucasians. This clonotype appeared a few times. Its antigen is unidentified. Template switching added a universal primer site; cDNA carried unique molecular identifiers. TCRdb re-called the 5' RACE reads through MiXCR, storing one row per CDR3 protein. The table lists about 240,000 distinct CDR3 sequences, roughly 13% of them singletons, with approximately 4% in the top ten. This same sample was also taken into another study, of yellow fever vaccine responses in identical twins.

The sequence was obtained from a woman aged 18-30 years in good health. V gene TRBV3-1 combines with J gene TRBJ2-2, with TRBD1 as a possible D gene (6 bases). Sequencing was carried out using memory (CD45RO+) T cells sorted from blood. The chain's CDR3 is CASSLARTANTGELFF. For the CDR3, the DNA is TGTGCCAGCAGCCTAGCTCGGACAGCCAACACCGGGGAGCTGTTTTTT. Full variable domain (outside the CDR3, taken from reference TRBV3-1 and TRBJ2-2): DTAVSQTPKYLVTQMGNDKSIKCEQNLGHDTMYWYKQDSKKFLKIMFSYNNKELIINETVPNRFSPKSPDKAHLNLHINSLELGDSAVYFCASSLARTANTGELFFGEGSRLTVL.